This T cell receptor beta chain stems from a study of cytomegalovirus exposure and HLA in healthy donors. Study in general: T cells numbering around 180 million yielded some 110 million unique TCR beta sequences in an earlier analysis. Study results and limitations: Another analysis was done later, and it associated more than 15,000 TCR beta sequences with HLA alleles at 0.05 false discovery rate.

Note on this clone: Its antigen is as yet unknown.

The CDR3 totals 13 residues. Germline values: CDR1 MNHEY, CDR2 SVGAGI. Trimming removed 2 bases from V and 5 bases from J, with 7 bases in between. Amplification used 60 Vbeta primers and 13 Jbeta primers. This table comes from immunoSEQ multiplex PCR, and its TCRdb copy is limited to in-frame clones, with some not included. The data contain 150,000 or so clones, more than 80% of them singletons. This clonotype was sampled from a woman between 18 and 29 years old in good health and CMV-seropositive. The V gene is TRBV6-5, the J gene TRBJ1-5; D gene ambiguous. Sequencing input: PBMCs. CDR3 loop: CASSYDRYQPQHF. CDR3 bases: TGTGCCAGCAGTTACGATAGATATCAGCCCCAGCATTTT.